This T cell receptor beta chain derives from a study of T cell responses to AZD1222 COVID-19 vaccine. Study-level points and caveats: Among the donors, most were white British and more were female, and clonal diversity was possibly underestimated. Two doses of AZD1222 preceded a rise in Spike-specific TCR breadth and depth. Spike-wide coverage was observed for vaccine-associated CD4 TCRs, with dominant responses at 160-218 and 743-854. Targets within unmutated variant regions were reportedly found for nearly half of spike-specific TCRs.

Of note for this clone: What it binds is unknown.

Only in-frame clones appear in the TCRdb table, and some are missing; sequencing was by immunoSEQ multiplex PCR. The table records around 200,000 clones, roughly 88% of them present only once. Trimming removed 0 bases at V and 7 bases at J, with 8 bases between. There are 13 residues in the CDR3. Germline CDR1 reads SGHTA; CDR2 reads FQGNSA. The receptor comes from an adult in good health. J is TRBJ2-3 and V is TRBV7-2, with no clear D. The sample in question was peripheral blood, obtained on day 0 of AZD1222 vaccination. The CDR3 spells CASSLALWNTQYF. For the CDR3, the DNA is TGTGCCAGCAGCTTAGCGCTTTGGAATACGCAGTATTTT.